This T cell receptor (beta chain) was retrieved from a study of CD8 T cells in Susac syndrome. Random hexamers primed reverse transcription of about 0.45 to 1 ug RNA. Multiplex immunoSEQ PCR targeted 54 Vbeta and 13 Jbeta TCR beta segments. TCRdb itself ran the immunoSEQ multiplex PCR reads through MiXCR, one entry per CDR3 protein. In the table there are 400,000 or so distinct CDR3 sequences, 75% to 90% of which are singletons. Germline-derived CDR1 and CDR2 are MNHEY and SVGAGI. There are 13 residues in the CDR3. V was trimmed by 8 bases and J by 0 bases, leaving 8 bases between them. The authors carried out high-throughput sequencing of TCR beta. They applied it to CD8+ and CD4+ T cells obtained from blood. Those who served as multiple sclerosis controls were treatment-naive patients with stable or active relapsing-remitting disease.

Sequenced: CD8+ T cells from PBMCs. The chain carries TRBV6-5 and TRBJ2-1; no firm D call. The TCR originated in a human donor with multiple sclerosis. CDR3 protein: CASSSFSYNEQFF. The CDR3 bases are TGTGCCAGCTCGAGTTTCTCCTACAATGAGCAGTTCTTC.